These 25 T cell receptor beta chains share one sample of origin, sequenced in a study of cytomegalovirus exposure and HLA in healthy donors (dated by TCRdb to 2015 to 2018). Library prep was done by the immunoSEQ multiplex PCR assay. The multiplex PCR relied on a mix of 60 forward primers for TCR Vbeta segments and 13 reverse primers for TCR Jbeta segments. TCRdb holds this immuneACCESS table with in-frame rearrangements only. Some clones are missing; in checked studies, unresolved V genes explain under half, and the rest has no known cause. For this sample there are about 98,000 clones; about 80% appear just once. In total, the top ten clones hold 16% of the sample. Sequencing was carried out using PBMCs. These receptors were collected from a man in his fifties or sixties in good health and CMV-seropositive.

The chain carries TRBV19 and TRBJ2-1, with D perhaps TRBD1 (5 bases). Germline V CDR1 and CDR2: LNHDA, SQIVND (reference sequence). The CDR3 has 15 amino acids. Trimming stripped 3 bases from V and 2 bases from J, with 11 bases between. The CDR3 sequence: CASSIEDKPYNEQFF. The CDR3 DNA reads TGTGCCAGTAGTATCGAGGACAAGCCCTACAATGAGCAGTTCTTC.

The CDR3 bases are TGTGCCAGCAGTTACGCCGGGTTAACCGGGGAGCTGTTTTTT. It specifies CASSYAGLTGELFF. The chain links TRBV6-5 to TRBJ2-2, with no clear D. In germline, CDR1 is MNHEY, CDR2 SVGAGI. V shed 2 bases and J shed 5 bases, with 9 bases lying between them. The CDR3 contains 14 residues.

The CDR3 is CASSGGGGGGYNEQFF. The CDR3 region has the DNA TGTGCCAGCAGCGGGGGCGGGGGCGGGGGATACAATGAGCAGTTCTTC. V is TRBV9 and J is TRBJ2-1; the D gene is possibly TRBD2 (7 bases). Germline V gives CDR1 SGDLS, CDR2 YYNGEE. The germline V and J ends were trimmed by 3 bases and 4 bases, with 17 bases remaining between them. This CDR3 is built from 16 residues.

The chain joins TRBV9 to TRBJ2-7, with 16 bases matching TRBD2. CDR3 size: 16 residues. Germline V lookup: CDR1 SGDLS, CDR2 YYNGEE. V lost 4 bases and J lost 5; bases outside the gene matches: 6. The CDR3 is CASSQGLAGGQDEQYF. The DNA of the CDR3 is TGTGCCAGCAGCCAGGGACTAGCGGGGGGGCAAGACGAGCAGTACTTC. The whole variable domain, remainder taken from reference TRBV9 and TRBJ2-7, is DSGVTQTPKHLITATGQRVTLRCSPRSGDLSVYWYQQSLDQGLQFLIQYYNGEERAKGNILERFSAQQFPDLHSELNLSSLELGDSALYFCASSQGLAGGQDEQYFGPGTRLTVT.

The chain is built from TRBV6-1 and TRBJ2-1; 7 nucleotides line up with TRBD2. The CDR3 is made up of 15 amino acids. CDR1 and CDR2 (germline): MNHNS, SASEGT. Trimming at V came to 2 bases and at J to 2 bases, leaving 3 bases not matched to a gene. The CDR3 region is CASSELGTTYNEQFF. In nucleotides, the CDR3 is TGTGCCAGCAGTGAACTAGGGACTACCTACAATGAGCAGTTCTTC.

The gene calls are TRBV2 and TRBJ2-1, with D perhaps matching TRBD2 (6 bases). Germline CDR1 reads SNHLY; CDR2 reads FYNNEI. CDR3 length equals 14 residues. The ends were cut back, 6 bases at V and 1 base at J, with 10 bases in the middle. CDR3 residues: CASRVGGSYNEQFF. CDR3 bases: TGTGCCAGCAGGGTGGGGGGTTCCTACAATGAGCAGTTCTTC.

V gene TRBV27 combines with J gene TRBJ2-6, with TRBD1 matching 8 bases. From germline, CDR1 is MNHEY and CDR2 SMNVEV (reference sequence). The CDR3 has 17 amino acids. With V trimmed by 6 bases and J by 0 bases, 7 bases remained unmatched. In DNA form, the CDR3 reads TGTGCCAGCAGCTCTCGGACAGGGAGCTCTGGGGCCAACGTCCTGACTTTC. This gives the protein CASSSRTGSSGANVLTF.

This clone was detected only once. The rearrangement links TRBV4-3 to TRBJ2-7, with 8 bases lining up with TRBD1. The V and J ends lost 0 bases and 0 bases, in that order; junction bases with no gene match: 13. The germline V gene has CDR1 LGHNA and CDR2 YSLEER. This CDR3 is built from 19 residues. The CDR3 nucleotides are TGCGCCAGCAGCCAAGAGGATAACATCGGGACAGGATACTCCTACGAGCAGTACTTC. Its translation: CASSQEDNIGTGYSYEQYF.

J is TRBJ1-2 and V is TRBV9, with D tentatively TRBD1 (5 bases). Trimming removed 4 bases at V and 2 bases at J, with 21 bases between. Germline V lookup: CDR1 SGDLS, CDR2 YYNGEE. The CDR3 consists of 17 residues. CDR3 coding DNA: TGTGCCAGCAGCCTTTCCTCTCAGGGTAGAATCAACTATGGCTACACCTTC. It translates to CASSLSSQGRINYGYTF.

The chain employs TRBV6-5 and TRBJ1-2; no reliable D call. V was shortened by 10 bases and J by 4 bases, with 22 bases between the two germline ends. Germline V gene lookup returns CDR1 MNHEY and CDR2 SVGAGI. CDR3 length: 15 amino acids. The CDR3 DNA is TGTGCCACCAAGCGGGTCCAAGGCAGCCTCTATGGCTACACCTTC. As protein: CATKRVQGSLYGYTF.

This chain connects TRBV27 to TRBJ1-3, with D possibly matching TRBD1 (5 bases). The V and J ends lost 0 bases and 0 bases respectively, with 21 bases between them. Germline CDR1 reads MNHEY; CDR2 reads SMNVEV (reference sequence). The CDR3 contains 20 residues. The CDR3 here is CASSLSPPSRGSGSGNTIYF. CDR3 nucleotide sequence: TGTGCCAGCAGTTTATCGCCCCCATCAAGGGGTAGTGGCTCTGGAAACACCATATATTTT.

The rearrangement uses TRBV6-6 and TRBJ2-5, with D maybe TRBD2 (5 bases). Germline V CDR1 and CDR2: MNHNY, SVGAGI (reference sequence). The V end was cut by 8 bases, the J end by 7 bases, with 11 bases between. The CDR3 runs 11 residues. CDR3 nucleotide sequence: TGTGCCAGCGCCCATGGAGGGACCCAGTACTTC. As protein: CASAHGGTQYF.

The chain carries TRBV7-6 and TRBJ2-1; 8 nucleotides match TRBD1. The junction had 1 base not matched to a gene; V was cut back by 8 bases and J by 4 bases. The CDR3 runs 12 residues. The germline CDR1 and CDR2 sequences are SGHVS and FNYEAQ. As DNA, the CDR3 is TGTGCCAGCCGGGACAGGTACAATGAGCAGTTCTTC. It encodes CASRDRYNEQFF.

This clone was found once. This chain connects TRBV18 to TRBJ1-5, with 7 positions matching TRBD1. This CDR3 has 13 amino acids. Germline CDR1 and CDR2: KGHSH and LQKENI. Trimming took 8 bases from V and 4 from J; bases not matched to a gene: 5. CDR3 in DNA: TGTGCCAGCGCCGGACAGGAGAATCAGCCCCAGCATTTT. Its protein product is CASAGQENQPQHF. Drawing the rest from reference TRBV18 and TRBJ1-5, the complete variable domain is NAGVMQNPRHLVRRRGQEARLRCSPMKGHSHVYWYRQLPEEGLKFMVYLQKENIIDESGMPKERFSAEFPKEGPSILRIQQVVRGDSAAYFCASAGQENQPQHFGDGTRLSIL.

The CDR3 coding sequence is TGTGCCACCAGCCGTCCCGGGACAGGGGCTGGTGGGGCCAACGTCCTGACTTTC. Translation: CATSRPGTGAGGANVLTF. V is TRBV15 and J is TRBJ2-6, with 10 bases matching TRBD1. V lost 5 bases to trimming and J lost 3 bases; unmatched junction nucleotides: 10. Germline V gene lookup returns CDR1 LNHNV and CDR2 YYDKDF (reference sequence). The CDR3 spans 18 residues.

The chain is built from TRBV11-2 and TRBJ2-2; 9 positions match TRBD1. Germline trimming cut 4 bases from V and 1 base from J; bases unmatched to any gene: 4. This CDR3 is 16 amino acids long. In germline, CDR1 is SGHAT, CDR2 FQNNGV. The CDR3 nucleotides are TGTGCCAGCAGCTCCAGACAGGGGGAGAACACCGGGGAGCTGTTTTTT. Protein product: CASSSRQGENTGELFF.

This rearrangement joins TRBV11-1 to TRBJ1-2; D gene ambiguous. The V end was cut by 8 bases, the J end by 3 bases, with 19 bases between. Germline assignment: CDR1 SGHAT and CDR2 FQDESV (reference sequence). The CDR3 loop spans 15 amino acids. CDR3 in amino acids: CASAQDNSPHYGYTF. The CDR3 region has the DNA TGTGCCAGCGCTCAAGACAATTCACCCCACTATGGCTACACCTTC.

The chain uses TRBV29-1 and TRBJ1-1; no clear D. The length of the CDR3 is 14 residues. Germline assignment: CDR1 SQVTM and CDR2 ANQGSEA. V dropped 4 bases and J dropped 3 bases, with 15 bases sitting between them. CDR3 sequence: CSVGVGSLDTEAFF. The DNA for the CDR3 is TGCAGCGTTGGGGTGGGCAGCCTGGACACTGAAGCTTTCTTT. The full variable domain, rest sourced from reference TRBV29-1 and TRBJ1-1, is SAVISQKPSRDICQRGTSLTIQCQVDSQVTMMFWYRQQPGQSLTLIATANQGSEATYESGFVIDKFPISRPNLTFSTLTVSNMSPEDSSIYLCSVGVGSLDTEAFFGQGTRLTVV.

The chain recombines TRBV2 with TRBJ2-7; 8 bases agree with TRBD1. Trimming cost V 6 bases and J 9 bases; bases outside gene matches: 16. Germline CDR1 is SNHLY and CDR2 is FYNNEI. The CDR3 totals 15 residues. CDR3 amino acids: CASSRVLTGDARQYF. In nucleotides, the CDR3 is TGTGCCAGCAGCAGGGTCCTGACAGGGGACGCAAGGCAGTACTTC.

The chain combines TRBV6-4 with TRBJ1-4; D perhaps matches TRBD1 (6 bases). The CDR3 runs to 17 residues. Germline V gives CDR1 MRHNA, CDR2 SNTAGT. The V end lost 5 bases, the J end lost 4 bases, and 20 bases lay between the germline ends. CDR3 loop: CASSLRGEGSCNEKLFF. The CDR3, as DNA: TGTGCCAGCAGTCTTAGGGGGGAGGGGTCCTGTAATGAAAAACTGTTTTTT.

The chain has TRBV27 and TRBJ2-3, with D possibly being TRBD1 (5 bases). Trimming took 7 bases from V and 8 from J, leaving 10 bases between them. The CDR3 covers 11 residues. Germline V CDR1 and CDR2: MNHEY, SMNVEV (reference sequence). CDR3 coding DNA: TGTGCCAGCACCCTAGGGGTTACGCAGTATTTT. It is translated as CASTLGVTQYF.

The CDR3 coding sequence is TGTGCCAGCATCAAGCGGGGGAGTTACACAGATACGCAGTATTTT. It is translated as CASIKRGSYTDTQYF. This rearrangement joins TRBV5-8 to TRBJ2-3, with 8 bases identical to TRBD2. Germline V CDR1 and CDR2: SGHTS, YDEGEE. Losses at the gene ends were 6 bases for V and 2 bases for J; bases not matched to a gene: 8. This CDR3 spans 15 amino acids.

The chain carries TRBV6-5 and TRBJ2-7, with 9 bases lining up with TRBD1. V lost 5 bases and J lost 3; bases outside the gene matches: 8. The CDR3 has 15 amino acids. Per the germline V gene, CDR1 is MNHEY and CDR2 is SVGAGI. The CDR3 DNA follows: TGTGCCAGCAGTCGCGGCGGGACAGGGTTCTACGAGCAGTACTTC. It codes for CASSRGGTGFYEQYF.

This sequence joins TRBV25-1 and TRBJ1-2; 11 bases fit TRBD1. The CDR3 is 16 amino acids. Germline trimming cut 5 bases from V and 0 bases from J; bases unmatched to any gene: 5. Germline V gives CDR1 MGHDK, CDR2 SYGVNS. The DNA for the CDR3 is TGTGCCAGCAGTAATCGGGGACAGGGGGCTAACTATGGCTACACCTTC. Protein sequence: CASSNRGQGANYGYTF.

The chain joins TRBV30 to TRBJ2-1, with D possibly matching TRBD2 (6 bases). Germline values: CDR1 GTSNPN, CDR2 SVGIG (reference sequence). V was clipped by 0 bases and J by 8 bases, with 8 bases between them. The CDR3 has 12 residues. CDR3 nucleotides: TGTGCCTGGAGTGTAGGAGGGTATGAGCAGTTCTTC. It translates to CAWSVGGYEQFF.